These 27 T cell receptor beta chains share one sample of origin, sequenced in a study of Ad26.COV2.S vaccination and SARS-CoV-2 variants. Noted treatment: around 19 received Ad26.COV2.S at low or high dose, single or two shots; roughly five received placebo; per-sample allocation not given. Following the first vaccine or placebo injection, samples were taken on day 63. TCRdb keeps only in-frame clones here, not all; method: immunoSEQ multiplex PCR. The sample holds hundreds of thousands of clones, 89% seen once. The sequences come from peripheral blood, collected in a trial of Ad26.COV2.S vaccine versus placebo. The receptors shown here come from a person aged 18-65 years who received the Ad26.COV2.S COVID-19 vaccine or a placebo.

CDR3 amino acids: CATTSARVNEQFF. Written as DNA, the CDR3 is TGTGCCACCACCTCGGCCAGGGTCAATGAGCAGTTCTTC. The chain is built from TRBV10-3 and TRBJ2-1; D is perhaps TRBD1 (5 bases). Trimming removed 10 bases from V and 6 bases from J, with 16 bases in between. There are 13 residues in the CDR3. The germline gives CDR1 ENHRY, CDR2 SYGVKD.

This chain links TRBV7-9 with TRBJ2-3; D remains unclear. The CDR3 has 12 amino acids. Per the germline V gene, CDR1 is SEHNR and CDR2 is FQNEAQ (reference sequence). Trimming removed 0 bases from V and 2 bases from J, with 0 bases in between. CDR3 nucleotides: TGTGCCAGCAGCTTAGCCACAGATACGCAGTATTTT. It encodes CASSLATDTQYF.

The chain's CDR3 is CASSQVVHSGRADEQFF. CDR3 DNA: TGTGCCAGCAGCCAAGTGGTCCATAGCGGGAGGGCCGATGAGCAGTTCTTC. The chain joins TRBV3-1 (or the pseudogene TRBV3-2) to TRBJ2-1, with 11 positions matching TRBD2. CDR1 LGHDT and CDR2 YNNKEL come from the germline V gene (reference sequence). With V trimmed by 1 base and J by 8 bases, 10 bases remained unmatched. This CDR3 has 17 amino acids.

The CDR3 region is CASSPPRDVLTF. In nucleotides, the CDR3 is TGTGCCAGCAGCCCCCCCCGGGACGTCCTGACTTTC. The chain carries TRBV4-2 and TRBJ2-6; D not certain. The CDR3 spans 12 residues. The germline V and J ends were trimmed by 4 bases and 11 bases, with 9 bases remaining between them. Germline V gene lookup returns CDR1 LGHNA and CDR2 YNFKEQ.

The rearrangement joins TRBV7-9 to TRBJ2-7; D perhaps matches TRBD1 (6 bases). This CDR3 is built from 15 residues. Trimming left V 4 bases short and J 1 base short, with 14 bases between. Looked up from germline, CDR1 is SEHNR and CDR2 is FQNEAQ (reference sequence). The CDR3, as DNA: TGTGCCAGCAGCTGGCCGGAGACAGGTTCCTACGAGCAGTACTTC. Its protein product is CASSWPETGSYEQYF.

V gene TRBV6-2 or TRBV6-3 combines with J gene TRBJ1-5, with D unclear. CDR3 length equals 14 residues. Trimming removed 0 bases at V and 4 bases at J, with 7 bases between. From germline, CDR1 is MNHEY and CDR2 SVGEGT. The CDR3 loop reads CASSYSPWNQPQHF. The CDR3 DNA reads TGTGCCAGCAGTTACTCACCTTGGAATCAGCCCCAGCATTTT.

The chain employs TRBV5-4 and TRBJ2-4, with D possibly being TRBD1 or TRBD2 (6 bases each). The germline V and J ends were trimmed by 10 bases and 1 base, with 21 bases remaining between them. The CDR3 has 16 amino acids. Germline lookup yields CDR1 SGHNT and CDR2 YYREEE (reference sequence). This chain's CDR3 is CAGSQGGNTAKNIQYF. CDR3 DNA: TGTGCCGGATCACAAGGGGGGAATACGGCCAAAAACATTCAGTACTTC.

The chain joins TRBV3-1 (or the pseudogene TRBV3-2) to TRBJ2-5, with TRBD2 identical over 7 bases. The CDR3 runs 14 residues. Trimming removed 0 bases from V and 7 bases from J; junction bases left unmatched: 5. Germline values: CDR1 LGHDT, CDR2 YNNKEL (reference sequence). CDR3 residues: CASSQDLPSGTQYF. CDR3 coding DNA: TGTGCCAGCAGCCAAGATCTACCTAGCGGGACCCAGTACTTC.

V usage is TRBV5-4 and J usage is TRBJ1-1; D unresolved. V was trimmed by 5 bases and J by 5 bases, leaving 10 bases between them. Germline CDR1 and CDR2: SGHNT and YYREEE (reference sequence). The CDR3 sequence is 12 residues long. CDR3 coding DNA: TGTGCCAGCAGGGGTAGTAGAACTGAAGCTTTCTTT. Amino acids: CASRGSRTEAFF. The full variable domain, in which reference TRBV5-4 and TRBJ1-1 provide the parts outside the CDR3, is ETGVTQSPTHLIKTRGQQVTLRCSSQSGHNTVSWYQQALGQGPQFIFQYYREEENGRGNFPPRFSGLQFPNYSSELNVNALELDDSALYLCASRGSRTEAFFGQGTRLTVV.

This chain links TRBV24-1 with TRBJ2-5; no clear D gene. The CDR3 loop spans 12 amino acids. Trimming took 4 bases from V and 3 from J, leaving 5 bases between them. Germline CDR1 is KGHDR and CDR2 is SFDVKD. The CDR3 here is CATSDAEETQYF. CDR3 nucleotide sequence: TGTGCCACCAGTGACGCGGAAGAGACCCAGTACTTC.

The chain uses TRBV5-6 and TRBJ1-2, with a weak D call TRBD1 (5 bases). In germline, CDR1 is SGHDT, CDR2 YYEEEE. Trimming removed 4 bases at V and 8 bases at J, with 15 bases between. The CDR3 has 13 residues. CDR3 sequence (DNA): TGTGCCAGCAGCGGGGAGAGAGGGGTGGGCTACACCTTC. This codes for CASSGERGVGYTF.

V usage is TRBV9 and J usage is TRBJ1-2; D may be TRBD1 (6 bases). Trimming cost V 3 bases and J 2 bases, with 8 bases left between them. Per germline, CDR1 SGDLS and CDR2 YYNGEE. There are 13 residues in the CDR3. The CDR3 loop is CASSEQGNYGYTF. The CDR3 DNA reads TGTGCCAGCAGCGAACAGGGAAACTATGGCTACACCTTC. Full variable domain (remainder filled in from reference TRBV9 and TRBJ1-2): DSGVTQTPKHLITATGQRVTLRCSPRSGDLSVYWYQQSLDQGLQFLIQYYNGEERAKGNILERFSAQQFPDLHSELNLSSLELGDSALYFCASSEQGNYGYTFGSGTRLTVV.

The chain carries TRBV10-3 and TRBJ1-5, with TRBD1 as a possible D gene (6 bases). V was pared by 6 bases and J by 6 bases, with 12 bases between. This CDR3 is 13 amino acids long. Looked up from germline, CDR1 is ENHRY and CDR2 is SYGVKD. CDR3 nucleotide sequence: TGTGCCATCAGGGCAGGGGAGACTCAGCCCCAGCATTTT. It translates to CAIRAGETQPQHF.

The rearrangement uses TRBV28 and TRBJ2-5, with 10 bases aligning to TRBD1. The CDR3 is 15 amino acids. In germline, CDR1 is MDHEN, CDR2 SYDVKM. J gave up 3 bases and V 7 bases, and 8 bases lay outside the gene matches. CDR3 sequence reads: CASTTPGTGEETQYF. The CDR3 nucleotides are TGTGCCAGCACTACGCCCGGGACAGGGGAAGAGACCCAGTACTTC.

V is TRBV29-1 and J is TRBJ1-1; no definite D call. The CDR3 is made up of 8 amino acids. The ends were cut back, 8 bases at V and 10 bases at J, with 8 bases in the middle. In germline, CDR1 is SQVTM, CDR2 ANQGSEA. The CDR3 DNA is TGCAGCATTAGCGGAGCTTTCTTT. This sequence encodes CSISGAFF.

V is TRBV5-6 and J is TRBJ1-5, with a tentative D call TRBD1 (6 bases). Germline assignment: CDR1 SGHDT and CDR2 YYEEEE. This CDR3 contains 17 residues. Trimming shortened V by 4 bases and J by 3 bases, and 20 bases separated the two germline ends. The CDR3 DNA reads TGTGCCAGCAGCCCCGGGGGGGACCAGGGGTTCAATCAGCCCCAGCATTTT. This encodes CASSPGGDQGFNQPQHF.

The CDR3 DNA reads TGCGCCAGCAGCCAGGCCTGGGGGGAGTCAGTCTACGAGCAGTACTTC. The encoded protein is CASSQAWGESVYEQYF. The V gene is TRBV4-3, the J gene TRBJ2-7; tentative D call: TRBD2 (6 bases). The CDR3 spans 16 residues. Per the germline V gene, CDR1 is LGHNA and CDR2 is YSLEER. The germline V and J ends were trimmed by 3 bases and 3 bases, with 18 bases remaining between them.

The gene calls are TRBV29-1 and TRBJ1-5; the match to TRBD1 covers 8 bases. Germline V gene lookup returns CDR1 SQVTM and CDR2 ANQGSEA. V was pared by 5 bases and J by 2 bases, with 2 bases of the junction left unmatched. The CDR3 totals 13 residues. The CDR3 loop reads CSVTGGGNQPQHF. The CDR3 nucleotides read TGCAGCGTTACAGGGGGTGGCAATCAGCCCCAGCATTTT.

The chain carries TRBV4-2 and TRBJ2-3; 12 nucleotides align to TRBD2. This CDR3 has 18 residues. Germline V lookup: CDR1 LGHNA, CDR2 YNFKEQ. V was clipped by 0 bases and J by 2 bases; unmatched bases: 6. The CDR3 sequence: CASSQDQSSGGDTDTQYF. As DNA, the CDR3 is TGTGCCAGCAGCCAAGATCAATCTAGCGGGGGGGACACAGATACGCAGTATTTT.

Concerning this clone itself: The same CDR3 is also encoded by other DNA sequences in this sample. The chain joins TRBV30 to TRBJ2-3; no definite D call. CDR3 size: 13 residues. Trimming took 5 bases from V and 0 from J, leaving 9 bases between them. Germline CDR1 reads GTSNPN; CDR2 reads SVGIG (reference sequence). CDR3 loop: CAWRRPSTDTQYF. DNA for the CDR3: TGTGCCTGGCGGCGGCCTAGCACAGATACGCAGTATTTT.

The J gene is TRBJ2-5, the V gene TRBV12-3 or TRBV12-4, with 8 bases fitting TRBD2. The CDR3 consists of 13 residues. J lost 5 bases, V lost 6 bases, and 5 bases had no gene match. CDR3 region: CASRAGGEETQYF. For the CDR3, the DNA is TGTGCCAGCAGGGCGGGGGGTGAGGAGACCCAGTACTTC.

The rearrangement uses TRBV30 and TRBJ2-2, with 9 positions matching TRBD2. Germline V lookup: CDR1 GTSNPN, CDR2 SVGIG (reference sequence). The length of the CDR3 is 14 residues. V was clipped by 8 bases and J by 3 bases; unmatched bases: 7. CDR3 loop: CARGAGGDTGELFF. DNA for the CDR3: TGTGCCCGCGGGGCGGGAGGGGACACCGGGGAGCTGTTTTTT.

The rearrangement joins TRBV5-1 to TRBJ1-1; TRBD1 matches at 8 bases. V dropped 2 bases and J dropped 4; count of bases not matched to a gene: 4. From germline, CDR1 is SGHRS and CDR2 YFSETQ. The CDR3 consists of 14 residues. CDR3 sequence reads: CASSFTGGGTEAFF. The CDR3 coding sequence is TGCGCCAGCAGCTTCACAGGGGGAGGCACTGAAGCTTTCTTT.

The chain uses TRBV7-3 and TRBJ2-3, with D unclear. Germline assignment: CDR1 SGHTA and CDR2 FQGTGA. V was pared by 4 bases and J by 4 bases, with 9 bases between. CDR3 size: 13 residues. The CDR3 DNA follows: TGTGCCAGCAGCTCCGCCTTCGCAGATACGCAGTATTTT. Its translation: CASSSAFADTQYF. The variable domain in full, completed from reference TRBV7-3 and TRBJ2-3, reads GAGVSQTPSNKVTEKGKYVELRCDPISGHTALYWYRQSLGQGPEFLIYFQGTGAADDSGLPNDRFFAVRPEGSVSTLKIQRTERGDSAVYLCASSSAFADTQYFGPGTRLTVL.

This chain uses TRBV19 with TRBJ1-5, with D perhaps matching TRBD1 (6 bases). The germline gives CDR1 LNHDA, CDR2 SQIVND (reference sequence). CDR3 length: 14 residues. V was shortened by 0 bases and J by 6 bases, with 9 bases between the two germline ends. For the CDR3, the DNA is TGTGCCAGTAGTATAGACCAGGGGTTTCAGCCCCAGCATTTT. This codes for CASSIDQGFQPQHF.

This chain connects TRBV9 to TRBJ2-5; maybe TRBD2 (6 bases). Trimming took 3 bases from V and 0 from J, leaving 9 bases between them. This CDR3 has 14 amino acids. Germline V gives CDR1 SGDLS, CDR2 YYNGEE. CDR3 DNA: TGTGCCAGCAGCGCCCGGGACTACCAAGAGACCCAGTACTTC. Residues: CASSARDYQETQYF.

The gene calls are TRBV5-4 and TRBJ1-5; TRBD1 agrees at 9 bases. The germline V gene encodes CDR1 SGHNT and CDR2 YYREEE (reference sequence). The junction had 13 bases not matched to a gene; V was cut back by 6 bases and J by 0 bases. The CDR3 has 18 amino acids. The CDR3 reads CASKTGTGMMYSNQPQHF. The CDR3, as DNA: TGTGCCAGCAAGACCGGGACAGGGATGATGTATAGCAATCAGCCCCAGCATTTT.